These T cell receptor beta chains were read from a single sample in a study of blood T cells in healthy people across ages. TCRdb analysed the 5' RACE reads with MiXCR anew, one entry per CDR3 protein. The sample includes more than 650,000 distinct CDR3 sequences, around a fifth of them seen just once. The specimen sequenced was blood. The receptors originated from an older man in good health. CDR3s include the opening cysteine and the closing phenylalanine or tryptophan. The order of the fields is CDR3 length, clone size, J gene, D gene, V gene, CDR3 protein, CDR3 DNA. D genes are given only for firm matches. Only part of the rows carry a size: once, few, many, or a class if the clone is expanded.

16 NA TRBJ2-1 NA TRBV4-1 CASSQASAVPYNEQFF TGCGCCAGCAGCCAAGCGAGCGCGGTCCCCTACAATGAGCAGTTCTTC
15 NA TRBJ1-1 TRBD1 TRBV12-3/TRBV12-4 CASRTTGTGNTEAFF TGTGCCAGCAGGACAACCGGGACAGGGAACACTGAAGCTTTCTTT
15 few TRBJ2-3 NA TRBV7-6 CASSLSGGWGDTQYF TGTGCCAGCAGCTTAAGTGGCGGGTGGGGAGATACGCAGTATTTT
13 NA TRBJ2-3 NA TRBV20-1 CSDVEGSRDTQYF TGCAGTGACGTGGAGGGAAGCAGAGATACGCAGTATTTT
16 NA TRBJ1-1 NA TRBV6-5 CASSYSGGAGNTEAFF TGTGCCAGCAGTTACTCGGGAGGGGCAGGAAACACTGAAGCTTTCTTT
14 NA TRBJ2-6 NA TRBV29-1 CSVSPASGANVLTF TGCAGCGTATCCCCGGCATCTGGGGCCAACGTCCTGACTTTC
14 NA TRBJ2-2 NA TRBV7-6 CASSLEVRPGELFF TGTGCCAGCAGCTTAGAAGTCCGCCCCGGGGAGCTGTTTTTT
14 NA TRBJ1-4 NA TRBV7-2 CASSHTGLNEKLFF TGTGCCAGCAGCCACACAGGGCTAAATGAAAAACTGTTTTTT
15 few TRBJ2-1 TRBD1 TRBV9 CASSVEQGPYNEQFF TGTGCCAGCAGCGTAGAACAGGGGCCCTACAATGAGCAGTTCTTC
18 many TRBJ2-3 TRBD2 TRBV9 CASSVQGTASGVADTQYF TGTGCCAGCAGCGTCCAAGGAACGGCTAGCGGGGTCGCAGATACGCAGTATTTT
14 NA TRBJ1-3 NA TRBV28 CASQNRAGSDTIYF TGTGCCAGCCAAAACAGGGCAGGCTCGGACACCATATATTTT
15 many TRBJ2-1 TRBD2 TRBV4-2 CASSQDTSGSYEQFF TGTGCCAGCAGCCAAGATACTAGCGGGAGCTATGAGCAGTTCTTC
18 few TRBJ2-3 TRBD2 TRBV7-6 CASSPRLAGGTSTDTQYF TGTGCCAGCAGCCCAAGACTAGCGGGGGGGACTAGCACAGATACGCAGTATTTT
13 NA TRBJ1-2 NA TRBV12-3/TRBV12-4 CASSLMRARGYTF TGTGCCAGCAGTTTAATGAGGGCGCGTGGCTACACCTTC
17 NA TRBJ2-6 TRBD1 TRBV7-8 CASSSRDSYSGANVLTF TGTGCCAGCAGCTCACGGGACAGTTACTCTGGGGCCAACGTCCTGACTTTC
14 few TRBJ2-3 TRBD2 TRBV5-1 CASRPSGGKDTQYF TGCGCCAGCAGGCCGTCCGGGGGGAAGGATACGCAGTATTTT
15 few TRBJ2-1 TRBD1 TRBV29-1 CSVDKGTGGFNEQFF TGCAGCGTCGATAAGGGGACAGGGGGATTTAATGAGCAGTTCTTC
15 many TRBJ2-6 NA TRBV28 CASSYTGTGANVLTF TGTGCCAGCAGTTATACAGGGACCGGGGCCAACGTCCTGACTTTC
18 NA TRBJ2-3 TRBD2 TRBV7-2 CASSLDLGLAGATDTQYF TGTGCCAGCAGCTTAGATCTCGGACTAGCGGGAGCCACAGATACGCAGTATTTT
12 many TRBJ1-2 NA TRBV6-5 CASSYGGEGYTF TGTGCCAGCAGTTACGGGGGGGAGGGGTACACCTTC
15 few TRBJ2-7 NA TRBV5-1 CASSWEKDSIYEQYF TGCGCCAGCAGCTGGGAAAAAGACAGTATCTACGAGCAGTACTTC
13 few TRBJ1-4 TRBD1 TRBV20-1 CSAAGTGDEKLFF TGCAGTGCTGCCGGGACAGGAGATGAAAAACTGTTTTTT
14 NA TRBJ1-2 NA TRBV4-3 CASSQDRDFYGYTF TGCGCCAGCAGCCAAGATCGGGATTTCTATGGCTACACCTTC
15 NA TRBJ1-2 NA TRBV20-1 CSAIPASYFNYGYTF TGCAGTGCTATCCCCGCCAGCTACTTTAACTATGGCTACACCTTC
16 NA TRBJ2-3 NA TRBV4-1 CASSQPRTLVTDTQYF TGCGCCAGCAGCCAACCACGGACGTTAGTCACAGATACGCAGTATTTT
16 few TRBJ2-1 NA TRBV7-7 CASSFSVGAGHNEQFF TGTGCCAGCAGCTTTAGCGTGGGGGCCGGCCACAATGAGCAGTTCTTC
13 NA TRBJ2-1 NA TRBV12-3/TRBV12-4 CASGGQSFFEQFF TGTGCCAGCGGGGGCCAGTCATTTTTTGAGCAGTTCTTC
13 NA TRBJ2-1 NA TRBV27 CASSLSVVGIQDF TGTGCCAGCAGTTTATCGGTGGTTGGGATTCAGGACTTC
14 few TRBJ2-5 TRBD2 TRBV5-1 CASSEGLEVETQYF TGCGCCAGCAGCGAGGGACTAGAAGTGGAGACCCAGTACTTC
16 NA TRBJ2-5 NA TRBV6-5 CASSYSKPAGPGTQYF TGTGCCAGCAGTTACTCGAAACCGGCGGGACCGGGGACCCAGTACTTC
13 few TRBJ2-5 NA TRBV12-3/TRBV12-4 CASSRRGSETQYF TGTGCCAGCAGCCGCCGGGGATCCGAGACCCAGTACTTC
13 NA TRBJ2-3 NA TRBV6-1 CASKPPGTDTRYF TGTGCCTCGAAGCCCCCGGGCACAGATACGCGGTATTTT
16 few TRBJ2-1 NA TRBV24-1 CATSDLRQGSYNEQFF TGTGCCACCAGTGATTTGAGGCAGGGATCCTACAATGAGCAGTTCTTC
16 few TRBJ2-3 NA TRBV11-3 CASSLDGGRYTDTQYF TGTGCCAGCAGCTTAGATGGAGGGAGGTATACAGATACGCAGTATTTT
15 few TRBJ2-1 TRBD2 TRBV20-1 CSARDRVAGGNEQFF TGCAGTGCTAGAGATCGGGTAGCGGGGGGGAATGAGCAGTTCTTC
15 NA TRBJ2-1 NA TRBV29-1 CSVGQGKGPYNEQFF TGCAGCGTCGGTCAGGGGAAAGGACCCTACAATGAGCAGTTCTTC
24 many TRBJ2-1 TRBD2 TRBV20-1 CSARFDIGGYSTSGRAGYYNEQFF TGCAGTGCTAGATTTGATATCGGTGGTTACTCGACTAGCGGGAGGGCTGGTTACTACAATGAGCAGTTCTTC
16 NA TRBJ2-1 NA TRBV11-2 CASSTGSGYLVNEQFF TGTGCCAGCAGCACAGGTAGCGGCTATCTCGTCAATGAGCAGTTCTTC
15 NA TRBJ1-4 NA TRBV7-9 CASSIQQGLREKLFF TGTGCCAGCAGTATCCAACAGGGCTTAAGGGAAAAACTGTTTTTT
16 NA TRBJ1-3 NA TRBV12-3/TRBV12-4 CASSLGRGPSGNTIYF TGTGCCAGCAGTTTAGGTCGGGGCCCCTCTGGAAACACCATATATTTT
15 few TRBJ1-5 NA TRBV12-3/TRBV12-4 CASSTTGRFGQPQHF TGTGCCAGCAGCACAACCGGACGGTTCGGTCAGCCCCAGCATTTT
17 few TRBJ2-1 TRBD2 TRBV12-3/TRBV12-4 CASSGGRVDVVYNEQFF TGTGCCAGCAGTGGTGGGAGGGTTGATGTTGTCTACAATGAGCAGTTCTTC
16 NA TRBJ1-4 NA TRBV2 CASRGPLRGANEKLFF TGTGCCAGCAGGGGACCCCTCCGCGGAGCTAATGAAAAACTGTTTTTT
14 many TRBJ2-4 NA TRBV12-3/TRBV12-4 CASSFGLAKNIQYF TGTGCCAGCAGTTTCGGTCTAGCCAAAAACATTCAGTACTTC
14 many TRBJ2-3 NA TRBV6-1 CASSEKGGTDTQYF TGTGCCAGCAGTGAAAAAGGGGGTACAGATACGCAGTATTTT
14 few TRBJ1-5 TRBD1 TRBV15 CATSSLTGAQPQHF TGTGCCACCAGCAGTTTAACAGGGGCCCAGCCCCAGCATTTT
15 few TRBJ2-7 NA TRBV7-9 CASSPRTETSYEQYF TGTGCCAGCAGCCCCCGGACAGAAACCTCCTACGAGCAGTACTTC
16 few TRBJ2-3 NA TRBV3-1 CASSQEDPGGTDTQYF TGTGCCAGCAGCCAAGAGGATCCAGGGGGGACAGATACGCAGTATTTT
13 few TRBJ1-5 NA TRBV20-1 CSARTYSNQPQHF TGCAGTGCTAGGACATATAGCAATCAGCCCCAGCATTTT
13 NA TRBJ2-7 NA TRBV9 CASSVVDSNEQYF TGTGCCAGCAGCGTAGTTGATAGTAACGAGCAGTACTTC
17 NA TRBJ2-1 TRBD2 TRBV6-2/TRBV6-3 CASSFTSGSSWSNEQFF TGTGCCAGCAGTTTTACTAGCGGGTCTTCCTGGTCCAATGAGCAGTTCTTC